This entry concerns a single T cell receptor beta chain. This entry comes from a study of control samples from healthy donors and cancer patients. This CDR3 spans 12 amino acids. Germline V CDR1 and CDR2: SGHDT, YYEEEE. V was trimmed by 6 bases and J by 4 bases, leaving 11 bases between them. Profiled with immunoSEQ multiplex PCR; TCRdb holds only in-frame clones, not every one. The table shows around 150,000 clones, with nearly 96% occurring only once. The sequence derives from a woman aged 25 to 39 in good health. The sequenced material came from blood. The chain couples TRBV5-6 to TRBJ2-7; possibly TRBD2 for D (6 bases). The CDR3 coding sequence is TGTGCCAGCACCCTGGGGGGATACGAGCAGTACTTC. Translated: CASTLGGYEQYF.